A selection of T cell receptor beta chains follows, all from one sample in a study of T cells in Graves' hyperthyroidism and ophthalmopathy. One entry per CDR3 protein results from TCRdb running MiXCR on the multiplex PCR reads. The sample yields some 720,000 distinct CDR3 sequences, about 17% seen once. Specimen: blood. These TCRs come from a man in his late teens or twenties with Graves' hyperthyroidism. Each CDR3 is given with its conserved first and last residue. D genes are given only for firm matches. Clone size is given for some rows only: seen once, a few or many times, or a class if the clone is expanded.

J: TRBJ2-7
V: TRBV13
size: many
D: .
DNA: TGTGCCAGCAGCTTAGGGGGCGATTCCTACGAGCAGTACTTC
CDR3: CASSLGGDSYEQYF

J: TRBJ2-1
V: TRBV29-1
size: .
D: .
DNA: TGCAGCGTTGAAGGCGACGGGCGCGATGAGCAGTTCTTC
CDR3: CSVEGDGRDEQFF

J: TRBJ2-3
V: TRBV2
size: many
D: TRBD1
DNA: TGTGCCAGCATCGGACAGGGAGCAAACGGCGGGACCCGGTATTTT
CDR3: CASIGQGANGGTRYF

J: TRBJ2-6
V: TRBV7-9
size: many
D: TRBD1
DNA: TGTGCCAGCAGCTTAGGGACAGGGGGCCCTGGGGCCAACGTCCTGACTTTC
CDR3: CASSLGTGGPGANVLTF

J: TRBJ1-1
V: TRBV11-2
size: .
D: .
DNA: TGTGCCAGCAGCTTATCCCGTTACACTGAAGCTTTCTTT
CDR3: CASSLSRYTEAFF

J: TRBJ2-1
V: TRBV6-9
size: few
D: TRBD1
DNA: TGTGCCAGCAGTTACACGGGACAGCCGGAACCCTACAATGAGCAGTTCTTC
CDR3: CASSYTGQPEPYNEQFF

J: TRBJ2-7
V: TRBV5-6
size: few
D: TRBD2
DNA: TGTGCCAGCACCTGGGCTAGCGGGAGTCCCTACGAGCAGTACTTC
CDR3: CASTWASGSPYEQYF

J: TRBJ2-4
V: TRBV19
size: .
D: .
DNA: TGTGCCAGTAGCTATGGACGGATGAGATCGAAAATCGCCAAAAACATTCAGTACTTC
CDR3: CASSYGRMRSKIAKNIQYF

J: TRBJ1-1
V: TRBV9
size: .
D: .
DNA: TGTGCCAGCAGCGTAGCCCCTGAGGGTAATGAAGCTTTCTTT
CDR3: CASSVAPEGNEAFF

J: TRBJ2-5
V: TRBV10-3
size: few
D: .
DNA: TGTGCCATCAGAGCCGGGACCGGGAAGGGAGAGACCCAGTACTTC
CDR3: CAIRAGTGKGETQYF

J: TRBJ2-4
V: TRBV18
size: .
D: .
DNA: TGTGCCAGCTCACCGGGCCCGGGAACCAAAAACATTCAGTACTTC
CDR3: CASSPGPGTKNIQYF

J: TRBJ2-6
V: TRBV11-2
size: few
D: .
DNA: TGTGCCAGCAGCTTAGAAGCGGTACACTCTGGGGCCAACGTCCTGACTTTC
CDR3: CASSLEAVHSGANVLTF

J: TRBJ2-7
V: TRBV2
size: many
D: .
DNA: TGTGCCAGCCAAGCGGGCCCTCTACCCTACGAGCAGTACTTC
CDR3: CASQAGPLPYEQYF

J: TRBJ1-5
V: TRBV12-3/TRBV12-4
size: many
D: .
DNA: TGTGCCAGCAGTCGCCACTTCGGCCTTAATCAGCCCCAGCATTTT
CDR3: CASSRHFGLNQPQHF

J: TRBJ2-1
V: TRBV5-6
size: .
D: .
DNA: TGTGCCAGCAGCCAGGGGACTCTATTGGGTGAGCAGTTCTTC
CDR3: CASSQGTLLGEQFF

J: TRBJ2-7
V: TRBV24-1
size: few
D: .
DNA: TGTGCCACCAGTAGTGGCTACGAGCAGTACTTC
CDR3: CATSSGYEQYF

J: TRBJ1-1
V: TRBV12-3/TRBV12-4
size: many
D: TRBD1
DNA: TGTGCCAGCAGTGGCTGGACAGGGGATACTGAAGCTTTCTTT
CDR3: CASSGWTGDTEAFF

J: TRBJ2-3
V: TRBV7-8
size: many
D: .
DNA: TGTGCCAGCGCCGAGGGGGTCCAAGATACGCAGTATTTT
CDR3: CASAEGVQDTQYF